This T cell receptor (beta chain) was profiled in a study of OX40 agonist ivuxolimab in advanced cancers. J was trimmed by 2 bases and V by 2 bases; bases with no gene match: 11. Germline V gene data show CDR1 as MGHRA and CDR2 as YSYEKL. The CDR3 has 20 amino acids. Repertoires were generated with immunoSEQ multiplex PCR, while TCRdb's copy carries only in-frame clones and drops some. In the table there are more than 85,000 clones, 90% of which are singletons. The TCR comes from an adult with an advanced solid tumor such as melanoma, head and neck, liver or kidney cancer. The sequencing here drew on CD4+ or CD8+ T cells sorted from blood, taken in a trial of the OX40 agonist ivuxolimab. The chain uses TRBV4-1 and TRBJ2-5, with 16 bases that match TRBD2. The CDR3, as DNA: TGCGCCAGCAGCCAATATTTCCCGGGACTAGCGGGAGGGAGGCAAGAGACCCAGTACTTC. Translating gives CASSQYFPGLAGGRQETQYF.